Listed here is a single TCR beta chain. Sequencing used immunoSEQ multiplex PCR; TCRdb keeps in-frame clones, though not all of them. The sample lists about 180,000 clones; more than 80% were seen once. V was clipped by 0 bases and J by 4 bases; unmatched bases: 5. Germline-derived CDR1 and CDR2 are LGHDT and YNNKEL (reference sequence). The CDR3 runs 15 residues. The sample originates from a study of control samples from healthy donors and cancer patients. This sequence was found in a man between 25 and 39 years old in good health. The chain combines TRBV3-1 (or the pseudogene TRBV3-2) with TRBJ1-1; 7 bases map to TRBD1. Material for sequencing was blood. CDR3 loop: CASSQDLPGGTEAFF. CDR3 coding DNA: TGTGCCAGCAGCCAAGATTTGCCAGGGGGCACTGAAGCTTTCTTT.